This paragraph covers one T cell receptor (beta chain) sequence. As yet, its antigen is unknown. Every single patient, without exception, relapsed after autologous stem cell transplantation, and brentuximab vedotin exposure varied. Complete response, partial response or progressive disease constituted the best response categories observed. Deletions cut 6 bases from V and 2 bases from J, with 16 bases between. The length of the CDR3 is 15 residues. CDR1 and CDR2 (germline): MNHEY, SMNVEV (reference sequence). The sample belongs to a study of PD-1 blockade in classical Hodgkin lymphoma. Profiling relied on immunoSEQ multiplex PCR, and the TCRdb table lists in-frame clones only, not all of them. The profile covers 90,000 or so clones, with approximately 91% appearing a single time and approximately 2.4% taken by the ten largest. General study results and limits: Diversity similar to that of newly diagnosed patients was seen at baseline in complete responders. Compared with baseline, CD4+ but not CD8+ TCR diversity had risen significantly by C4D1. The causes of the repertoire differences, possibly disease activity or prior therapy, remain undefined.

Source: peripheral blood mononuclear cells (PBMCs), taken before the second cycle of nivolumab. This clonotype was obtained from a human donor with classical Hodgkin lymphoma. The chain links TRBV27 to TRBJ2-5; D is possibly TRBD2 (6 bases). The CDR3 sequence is CASRGGEQLQETQYF. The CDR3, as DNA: TGTGCCAGCAGGGGGGGTGAGCAGCTACAAGAGACCCAGTACTTC.